This entry features one TCR beta chain sequence. This sample is drawn from a study of blood T cells in healthy people across ages. The CDR3 is 14 residues long. V dropped 5 bases and J dropped 4 bases, with 14 bases sitting between them. Germline V lookup: CDR1 SEHNR, CDR2 FQNEAQ (reference sequence). A second PCR of about 6 to 11 cycles used a sample-barcoded 5' primer and a J-beta primer mix. Each CDR3 protein gets one entry after TCRdb re-called the 5' RACE reads with MiXCR. The top ten clones hold approximately 24% of a sample with over 600,000 distinct CDR3 sequences, roughly 50% of them seen once.

The receptor was derived from a man aged 40-49 years in good health. V gene TRBV7-9 combines with J gene TRBJ1-2; D might be TRBD1 (6 bases). The sequenced sample was blood. CDR3 nucleotides: TGTGCCAGCAGCCCGAAGGGGGTGGGCTATGGCTACACCTTC. Translating it yields CASSPKGVGYGYTF.